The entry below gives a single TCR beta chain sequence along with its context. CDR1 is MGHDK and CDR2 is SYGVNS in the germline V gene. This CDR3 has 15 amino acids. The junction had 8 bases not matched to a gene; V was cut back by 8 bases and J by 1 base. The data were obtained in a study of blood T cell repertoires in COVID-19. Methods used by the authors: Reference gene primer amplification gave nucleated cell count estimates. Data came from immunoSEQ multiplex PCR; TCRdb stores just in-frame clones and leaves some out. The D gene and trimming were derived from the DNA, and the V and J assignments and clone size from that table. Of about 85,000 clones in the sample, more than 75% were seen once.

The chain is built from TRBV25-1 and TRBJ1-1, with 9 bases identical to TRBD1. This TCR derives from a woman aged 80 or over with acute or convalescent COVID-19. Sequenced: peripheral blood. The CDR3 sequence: CASRRTGATNTEAFF. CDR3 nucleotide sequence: TGTGCCAGCCGGAGGACAGGGGCTACGAACACTGAAGCTTTCTTT.